This TCR beta chain was recovered during a study of blood T cell repertoires in COVID-19. CDR1 and CDR2 (germline): KGHDR, SFDVKD. The CDR3 totals 15 residues. V dropped 2 bases and J dropped 6; count of bases not matched to a gene: 6. Sequencing used immunoSEQ multiplex PCR; TCRdb keeps in-frame clones, though not all of them. The sample includes about 350,000 clones, roughly nine tenths of them seen just once. Sequences were obtained from peripheral blood. J is TRBJ2-1 and V is TRBV24-1, with 7 positions matching TRBD1. This receptor was taken from a woman aged 60 to 75 with COVID-19, enrolled during active disease. The CDR3 region has the DNA TGTGCCACCAGTGATTCCGGACAGGCCATCAATGAGCAGTTCTTC. Amino acid sequence: CATSDSGQAINEQFF.